This TCR beta chain appears in the sequencing data of a study of cytomegalovirus exposure and HLA in healthy donors. Background on the study: Most genotyped donors, 65% to 85% of 300 to 400, had Caucasian-associated genetic ancestry. Broader study findings: TRBV6-2, TRBV6-3 and some other V segments were unresolvable in 87-base-pair reads. The productive fraction for most TCR beta V segments was about 87% or about 30% in an earlier analysis.

Researchers ran the PCR with 60 Vbeta and 13 Jbeta primers. Assay: immunoSEQ multiplex PCR; the TCRdb copy retains only in-frame clones and omits some. The table lists around 180,000 clones, 80% to 90% of them singletons. The donors comprised healthy bone marrow donors. Turning to this clone: What it binds is not known.

V was clipped by 7 bases and J by 3 bases, with 18 bases between them. The CDR3 has 15 amino acids. Germline CDR1 MDHEN, CDR2 SYDVKM. This chain joins TRBV28 and TRBJ1-2, with D possibly matching TRBD1 (6 bases). Sequencing was done on a sample of PBMCs. The receptor comes from a girl between 2 and 10 years old in good health and CMV-seropositive. The CDR3 DNA follows: TGTGCCAGCACCGGGGGGCCGGGTTCGTACTATGGCTACACCTTC. Its translation is CASTGGPGSYYGYTF.